The clone carrying this T cell receptor beta chain was found a few times. Using immunoSEQ multiplex PCR, the repertoire was profiled, and TCRdb retains in-frame clones only, with some absent. The sample includes 150,000 to 250,000 clones, about 79% seen only once; the top ten take roughly 12%. This record belongs to a study of cytomegalovirus exposure and HLA in healthy donors. In germline, CDR1 is LNHNV, CDR2 YYDKDF (reference sequence). Trimming shortened V by 0 bases and J by 3 bases, and 6 bases separated the two germline ends. CDR3 length equals 14 residues. This sequence joins TRBV15 and TRBJ1-5, with a possible D match to TRBD1 (5 bases). Specimen: PBMCs. The sequence came from a woman in her 30s in good health and CMV-seropositive. CDR3 nucleotide sequence: TGTGCCACCAGCAGAGATGGGGCCAATCAGCCCCAGCATTTT. Its protein product is CATSRDGANQPQHF.